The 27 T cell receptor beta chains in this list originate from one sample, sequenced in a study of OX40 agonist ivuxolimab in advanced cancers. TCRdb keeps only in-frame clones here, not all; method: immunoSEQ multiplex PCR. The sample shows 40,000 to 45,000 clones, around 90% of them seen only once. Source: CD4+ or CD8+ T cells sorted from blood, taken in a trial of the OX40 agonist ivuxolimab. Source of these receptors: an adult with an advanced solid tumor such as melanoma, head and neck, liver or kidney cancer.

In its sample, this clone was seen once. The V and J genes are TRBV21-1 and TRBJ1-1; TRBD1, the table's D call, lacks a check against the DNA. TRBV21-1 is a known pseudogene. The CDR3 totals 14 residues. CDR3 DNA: TGTGCCAGCAGCAAAGGTGGGGCGCGTACTGAAGCTTTCTTT. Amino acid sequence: CASSKGGARTEAFF.

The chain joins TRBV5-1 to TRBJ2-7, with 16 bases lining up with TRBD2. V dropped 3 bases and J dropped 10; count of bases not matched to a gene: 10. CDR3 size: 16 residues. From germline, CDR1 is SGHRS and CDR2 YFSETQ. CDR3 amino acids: CASSSPGLAGGPGQYF. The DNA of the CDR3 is TGCGCCAGCAGCTCCCCGGGACTAGCGGGAGGGCCGGGCCAGTACTTC. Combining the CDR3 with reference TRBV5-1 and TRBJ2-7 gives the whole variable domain KAGVTQTPRYLIKTRGQQVTLSCSPISGHRSVSWYQQTPGQGLQFLFEYFSETQRNKGNFPGRFSGRQFSNSRSEMNVSTLELGDSALYLCASSSPGLAGGPGQYFGPGTRLTVT.

The CDR3: CASSLVGTGGTPYEQYF. DNA of the CDR3: TGCGCCAGCAGCTTGGTGGGGACAGGGGGAACCCCCTACGAGCAGTACTTC. This chain uses TRBV5-1 with TRBJ2-7; 11 bases align to TRBD1. The CDR3 runs to 17 residues. V gave up 0 bases and J gave up 2 bases; unmatched junction bases: 7. Germline CDR1 and CDR2: SGHRS and YFSETQ.

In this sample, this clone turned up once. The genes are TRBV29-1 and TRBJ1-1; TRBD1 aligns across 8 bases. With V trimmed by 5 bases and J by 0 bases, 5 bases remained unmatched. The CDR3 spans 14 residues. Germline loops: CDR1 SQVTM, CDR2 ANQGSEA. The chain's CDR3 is CSVWEDRVNTEAFF. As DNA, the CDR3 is TGCAGCGTTTGGGAGGACAGGGTGAACACTGAAGCTTTCTTT.

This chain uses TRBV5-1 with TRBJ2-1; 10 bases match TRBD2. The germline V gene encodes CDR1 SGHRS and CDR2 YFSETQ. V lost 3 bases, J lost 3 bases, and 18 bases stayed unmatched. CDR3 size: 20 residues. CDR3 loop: CASSSPGLASSTNNYNEQFF. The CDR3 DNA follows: TGCGCCAGCAGCTCTCCGGGACTAGCGAGTTCCACTAACAACTACAATGAGCAGTTCTTC.

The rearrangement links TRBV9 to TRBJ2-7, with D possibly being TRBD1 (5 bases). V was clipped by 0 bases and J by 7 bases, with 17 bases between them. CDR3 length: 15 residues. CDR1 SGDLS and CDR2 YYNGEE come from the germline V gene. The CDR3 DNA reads TGTGCCAGCAGCGTAGAGGGGCTAGGGATAGGGGAGCAGTACTTC. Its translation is CASSVEGLGIGEQYF. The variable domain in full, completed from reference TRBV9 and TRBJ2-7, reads DSGVTQTPKHLITATGQRVTLRCSPRSGDLSVYWYQQSLDQGLQFLIQYYNGEERAKGNILERFSAQQFPDLHSELNLSSLELGDSALYFCASSVEGLGIGEQYFGPGTRLTVT.

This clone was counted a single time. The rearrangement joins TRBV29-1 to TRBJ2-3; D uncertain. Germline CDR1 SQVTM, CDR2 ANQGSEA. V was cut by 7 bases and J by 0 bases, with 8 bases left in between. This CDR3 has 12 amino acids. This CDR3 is CSADKSTDTQYF. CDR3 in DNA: TGCAGCGCGGATAAGAGCACAGATACGCAGTATTTT.

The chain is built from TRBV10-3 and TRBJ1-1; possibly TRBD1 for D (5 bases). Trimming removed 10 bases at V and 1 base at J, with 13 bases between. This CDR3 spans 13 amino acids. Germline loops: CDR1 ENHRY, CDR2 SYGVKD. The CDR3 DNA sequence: TGTGCCACCCGTAGCGGGGGGAACACTGAAGCTTTCTTT. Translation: CATRSGGNTEAFF.

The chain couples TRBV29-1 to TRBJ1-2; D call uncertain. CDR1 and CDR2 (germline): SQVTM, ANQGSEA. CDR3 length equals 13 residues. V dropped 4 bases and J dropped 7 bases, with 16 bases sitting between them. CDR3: CSVGVPDTSGYTF. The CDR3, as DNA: TGCAGCGTTGGTGTTCCCGACACTTCTGGCTACACCTTC. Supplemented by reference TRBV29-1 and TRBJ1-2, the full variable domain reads SAVISQKPSRDICQRGTSLTIQCQVDSQVTMMFWYRQQPGQSLTLIATANQGSEATYESGFVIDKFPISRPNLTFSTLTVSNMSPEDSSIYLCSVGVPDTSGYTFGSGTRLTVV.

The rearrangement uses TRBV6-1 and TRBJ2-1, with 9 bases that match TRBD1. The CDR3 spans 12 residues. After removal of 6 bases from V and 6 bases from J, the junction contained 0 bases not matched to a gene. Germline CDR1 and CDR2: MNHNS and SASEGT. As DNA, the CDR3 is TGTGCCAGCAGGGACAGGGGCAATGAGCAGTTCTTC. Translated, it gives CASRDRGNEQFF.

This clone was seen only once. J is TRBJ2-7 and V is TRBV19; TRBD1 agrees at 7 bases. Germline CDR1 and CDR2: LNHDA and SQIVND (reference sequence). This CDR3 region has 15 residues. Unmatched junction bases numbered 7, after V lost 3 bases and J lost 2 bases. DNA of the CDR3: TGTGCCAGTAGTATTCGGGACAGTGTGACCTACGAGCAGTACTTC. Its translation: CASSIRDSVTYEQYF.

The CDR3 nucleotides read TGTGCCAGCAGCTTCCGTCTTGGGACTGGCACCTACGAGCAGTACTTC. As protein: CASSFRLGTGTYEQYF. This chain joins TRBV7-2 and TRBJ2-7; tentatively, D is TRBD2 (6 bases). CDR1 is SGHTA and CDR2 is FQGNSA in the germline V gene. V lost 3 bases and J 2 bases, leaving 17 bases between the germline ends. This CDR3 spans 16 amino acids.

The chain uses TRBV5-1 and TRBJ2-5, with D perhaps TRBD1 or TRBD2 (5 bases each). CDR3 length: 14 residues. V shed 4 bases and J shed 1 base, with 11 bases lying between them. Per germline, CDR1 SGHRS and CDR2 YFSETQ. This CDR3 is CASSVPRGQETQYF. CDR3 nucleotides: TGCGCCAGCAGCGTTCCGAGGGGCCAAGAGACCCAGTACTTC.

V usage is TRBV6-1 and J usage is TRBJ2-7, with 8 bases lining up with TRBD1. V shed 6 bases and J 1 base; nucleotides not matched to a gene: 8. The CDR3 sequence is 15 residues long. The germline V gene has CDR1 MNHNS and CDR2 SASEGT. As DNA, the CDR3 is TGTGCCAGCAGGGGGGGACAGGAAAAGTCCTACGAGCAGTACTTC. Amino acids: CASRGGQEKSYEQYF.

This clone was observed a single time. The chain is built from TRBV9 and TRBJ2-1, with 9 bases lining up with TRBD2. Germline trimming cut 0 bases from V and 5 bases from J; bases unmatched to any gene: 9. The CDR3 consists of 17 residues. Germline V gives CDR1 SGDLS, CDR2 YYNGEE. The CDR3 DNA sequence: TGTGCCAGCAGCGTAGCAAATCTAGAGCGGGGGGACAATGAGCAGTTCTTC. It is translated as CASSVANLERGDNEQFF.

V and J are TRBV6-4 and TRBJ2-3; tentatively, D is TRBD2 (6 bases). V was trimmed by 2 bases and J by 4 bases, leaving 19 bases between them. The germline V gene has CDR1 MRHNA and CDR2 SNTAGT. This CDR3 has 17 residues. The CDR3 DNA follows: TGTGCCAGCAGTGACCCCCTCCTTGCGGGGTCGGCAGATACGCAGTATTTT. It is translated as CASSDPLLAGSADTQYF.

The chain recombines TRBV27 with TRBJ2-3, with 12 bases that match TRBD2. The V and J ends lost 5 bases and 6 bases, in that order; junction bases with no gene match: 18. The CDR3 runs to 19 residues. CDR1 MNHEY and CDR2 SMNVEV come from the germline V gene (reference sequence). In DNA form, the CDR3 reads TGTGCCAGCAGTGGTAGTCGCCTTGCAACTAGCGGGGGGTGGGATACGCAGTATTTT. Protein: CASSGSRLATSGGWDTQYF.

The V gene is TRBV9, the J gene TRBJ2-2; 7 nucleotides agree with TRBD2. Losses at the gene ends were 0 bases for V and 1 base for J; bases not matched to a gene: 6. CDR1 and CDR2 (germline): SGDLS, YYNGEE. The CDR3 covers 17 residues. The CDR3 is CASSVASGIWNTGELFF. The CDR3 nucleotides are TGTGCCAGCAGCGTAGCCAGCGGGATATGGAACACCGGGGAGCTGTTTTTT.

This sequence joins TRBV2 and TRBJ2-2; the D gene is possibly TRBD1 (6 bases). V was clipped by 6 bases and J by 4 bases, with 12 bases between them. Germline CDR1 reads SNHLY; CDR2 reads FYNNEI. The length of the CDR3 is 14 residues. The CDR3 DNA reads TGTGCCAGCAGGACCGGGACATCCACCGGGGAGCTGTTTTTT. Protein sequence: CASRTGTSTGELFF.

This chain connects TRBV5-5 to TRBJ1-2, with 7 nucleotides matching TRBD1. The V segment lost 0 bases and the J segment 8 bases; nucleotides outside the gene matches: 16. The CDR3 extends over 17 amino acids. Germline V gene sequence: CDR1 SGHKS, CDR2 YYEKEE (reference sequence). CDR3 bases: TGTGCCAGCAGCTTGGCCCCGGCCGGGACAGAGGAAGGAGGCTACACCTTC. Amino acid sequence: CASSLAPAGTEEGGYTF. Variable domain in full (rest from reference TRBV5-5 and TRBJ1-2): DAGVTQSPTHLIKTRGQQVTLRCSPISGHKSVSWYQQVLGQGPQFIFQYYEKEERGRGNFPDRFSARQFPNYSSELNVNALLLGDSALYLCASSLAPAGTEEGGYTFGSGTRLTVV.

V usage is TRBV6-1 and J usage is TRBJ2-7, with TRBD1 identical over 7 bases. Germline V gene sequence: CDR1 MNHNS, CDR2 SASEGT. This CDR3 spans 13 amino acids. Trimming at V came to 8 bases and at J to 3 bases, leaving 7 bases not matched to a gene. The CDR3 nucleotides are TGTGCCAGCGGGACAGTTGCCCACTACGAGCAGTACTTC. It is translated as CASGTVAHYEQYF.

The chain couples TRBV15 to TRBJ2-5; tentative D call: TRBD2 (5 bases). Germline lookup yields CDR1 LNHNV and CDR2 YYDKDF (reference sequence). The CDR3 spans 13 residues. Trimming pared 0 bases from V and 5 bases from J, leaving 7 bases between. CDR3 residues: CATSRDPGETQYF. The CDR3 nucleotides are TGTGCCACCAGCAGAGACCCGGGGGAGACCCAGTACTTC.

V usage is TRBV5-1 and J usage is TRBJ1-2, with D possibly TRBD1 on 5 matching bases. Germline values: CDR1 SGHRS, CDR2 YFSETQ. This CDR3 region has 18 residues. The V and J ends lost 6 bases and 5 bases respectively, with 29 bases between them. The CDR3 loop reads CASKIDSGRGANRYGYTF. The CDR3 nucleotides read TGCGCCAGCAAAATAGATTCCGGGAGGGGAGCGAATCGTTATGGCTACACCTTC.

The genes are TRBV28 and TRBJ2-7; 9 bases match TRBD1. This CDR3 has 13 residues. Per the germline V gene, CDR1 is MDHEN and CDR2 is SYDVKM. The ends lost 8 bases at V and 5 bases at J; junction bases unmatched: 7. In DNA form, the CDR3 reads TGTGCCAGCGGCCGGGACAGGGTGAACGAGCAGTACTTC. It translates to CASGRDRVNEQYF.

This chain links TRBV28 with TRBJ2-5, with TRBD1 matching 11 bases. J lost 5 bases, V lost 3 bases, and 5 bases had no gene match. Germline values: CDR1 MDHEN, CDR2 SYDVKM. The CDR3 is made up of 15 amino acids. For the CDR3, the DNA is TGTGCCAGCAGTTTCCTGGACAGGGGGCAGGAGACCCAGTACTTC. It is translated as CASSFLDRGQETQYF.

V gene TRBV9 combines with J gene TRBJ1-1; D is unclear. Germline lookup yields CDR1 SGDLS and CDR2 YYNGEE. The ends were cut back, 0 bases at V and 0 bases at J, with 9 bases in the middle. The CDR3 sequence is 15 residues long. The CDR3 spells CASSVDTRMNTEAFF. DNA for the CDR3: TGTGCCAGCAGCGTAGACACACGCATGAACACTGAAGCTTTCTTT.

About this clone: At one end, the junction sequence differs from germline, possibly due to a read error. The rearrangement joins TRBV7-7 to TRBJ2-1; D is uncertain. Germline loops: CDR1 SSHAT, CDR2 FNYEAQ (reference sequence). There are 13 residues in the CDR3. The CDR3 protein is CASSPHIDNEQFF. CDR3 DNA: TGTGCTAGCAGCCCACATATCGACAATGAGCAGTTCTTC. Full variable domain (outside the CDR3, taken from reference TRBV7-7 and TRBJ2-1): GAGVSQSPRYKVTKRGQDVTLRCDPISSHATLYWYQQALGQGPEFLTYFNYEAQPDKSGLPSDRFSAERPEGSISTLTIQRTEQRDSAMYRCASSPHIDNEQFFGPGTRLTVL.